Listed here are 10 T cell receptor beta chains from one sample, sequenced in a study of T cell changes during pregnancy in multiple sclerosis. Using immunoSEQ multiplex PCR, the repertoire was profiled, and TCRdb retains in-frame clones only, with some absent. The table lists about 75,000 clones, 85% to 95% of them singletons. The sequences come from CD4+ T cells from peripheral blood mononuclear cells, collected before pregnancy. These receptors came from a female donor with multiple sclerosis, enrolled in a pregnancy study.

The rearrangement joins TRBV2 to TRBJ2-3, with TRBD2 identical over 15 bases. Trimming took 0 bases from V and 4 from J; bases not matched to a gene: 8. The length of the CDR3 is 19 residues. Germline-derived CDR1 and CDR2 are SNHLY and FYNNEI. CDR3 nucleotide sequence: TGTGCCAGCAGTGAAGCGGGACTAGCGGGGGGAATTATCCCAGATACGCAGTATTTT. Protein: CASSEAGLAGGIIPDTQYF.

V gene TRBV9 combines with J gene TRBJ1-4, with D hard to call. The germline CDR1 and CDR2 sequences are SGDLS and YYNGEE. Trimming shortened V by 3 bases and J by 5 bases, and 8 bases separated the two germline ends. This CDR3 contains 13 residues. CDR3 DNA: TGTGCCAGCAGCGGTGCTGAGAATGAAAAACTGTTTTTT. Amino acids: CASSGAENEKLFF.

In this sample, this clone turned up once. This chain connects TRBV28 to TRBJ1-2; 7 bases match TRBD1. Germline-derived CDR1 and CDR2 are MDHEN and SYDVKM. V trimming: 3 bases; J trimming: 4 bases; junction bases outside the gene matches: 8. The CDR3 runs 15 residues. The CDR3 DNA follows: TGTGCCAGCAGTTTCCCTCAGGGGGTAAGCTATGGCTACACCTTC. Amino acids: CASSFPQGVSYGYTF.

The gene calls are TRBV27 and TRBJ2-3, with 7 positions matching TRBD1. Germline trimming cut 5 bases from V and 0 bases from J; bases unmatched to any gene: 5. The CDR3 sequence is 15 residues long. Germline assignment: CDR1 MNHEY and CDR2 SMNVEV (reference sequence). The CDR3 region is CASSHKTGSTDTQYF. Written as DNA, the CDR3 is TGTGCCAGCAGTCACAAGACAGGGAGCACAGATACGCAGTATTTT.

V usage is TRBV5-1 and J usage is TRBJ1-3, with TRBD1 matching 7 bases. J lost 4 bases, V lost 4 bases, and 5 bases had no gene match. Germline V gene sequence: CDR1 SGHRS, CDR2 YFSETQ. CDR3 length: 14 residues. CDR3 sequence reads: CASSLGTEGNTIYF. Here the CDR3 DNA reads TGCGCCAGCAGCCTAGGGACAGAAGGAAACACCATATATTTT. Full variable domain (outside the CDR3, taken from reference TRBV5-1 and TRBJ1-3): KAGVTQTPRYLIKTRGQQVTLSCSPISGHRSVSWYQQTPGQGLQFLFEYFSETQRNKGNFPGRFSGRQFSNSRSEMNVSTLELGDSALYLCASSLGTEGNTIYFGEGSWLTVV.

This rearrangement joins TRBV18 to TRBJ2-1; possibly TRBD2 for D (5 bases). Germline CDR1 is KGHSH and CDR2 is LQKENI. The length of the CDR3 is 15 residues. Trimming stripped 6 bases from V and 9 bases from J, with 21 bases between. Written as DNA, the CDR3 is TGTGCCAGCTCGCCGGGAATAGCTACCGGTAGTGAGCAGTTCTTC. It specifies CASSPGIATGSEQFF.

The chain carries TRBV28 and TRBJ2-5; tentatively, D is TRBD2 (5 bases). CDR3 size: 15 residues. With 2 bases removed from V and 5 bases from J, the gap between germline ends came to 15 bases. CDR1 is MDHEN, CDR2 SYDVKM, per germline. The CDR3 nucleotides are TGTGCCAGCAGTTTAATCGGTGCGGGCATCGAGACCCAGTACTTC. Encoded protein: CASSLIGAGIETQYF.

The CDR3 bases are TGTGCCAGCTTGGTAGGGGGTGTAGACACTGAAGCTTTCTTT. Amino acids: CASLVGGVDTEAFF. The chain recombines TRBV28 with TRBJ1-1, with D perhaps matching TRBD1 (6 bases). Trimming left V 8 bases short and J 3 bases short, with 16 bases between. Germline CDR1 MDHEN, CDR2 SYDVKM. The CDR3 contains 14 residues.

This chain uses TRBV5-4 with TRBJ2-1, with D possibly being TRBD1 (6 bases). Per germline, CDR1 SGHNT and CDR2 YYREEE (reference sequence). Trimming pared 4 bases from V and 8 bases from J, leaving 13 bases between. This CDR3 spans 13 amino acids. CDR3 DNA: TGTGCCAGCAGCCCAGAACAGGGACATGAGCAGTTCTTC. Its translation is CASSPEQGHEQFF.

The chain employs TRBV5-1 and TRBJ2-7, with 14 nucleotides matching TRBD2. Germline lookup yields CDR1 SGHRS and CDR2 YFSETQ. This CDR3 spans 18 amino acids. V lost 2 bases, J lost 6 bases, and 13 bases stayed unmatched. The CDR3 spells CASSFNPPGTSGRGEQYF. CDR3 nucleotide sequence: TGCGCCAGCAGCTTCAATCCCCCTGGGACTAGCGGGAGAGGCGAGCAGTACTTC.